Each of the 21 T cell receptor beta chains below was sequenced from the same sample in a study of siplizumab effects on memory and regulatory T cells. The assay was immunoSEQ multiplex PCR, and TCRdb's table has in-frame clones only and misses some. The data contain 70,000 or so clones, 91% of them singletons. The sample consisted of CD8+ T cells sorted from blood. The receptor set was obtained from a human donor in good health.

In nucleotides, the CDR3 is TGTGCCACCAGCAGACCCCCGGGACAGGGCTCCTACGAGCAGTACTTC. This gives the protein CATSRPPGQGSYEQYF. The rearrangement uses TRBV15 and TRBJ2-7; 9 bases are a match to TRBD1. The junction had 5 bases not matched to a gene; V was cut back by 2 bases and J by 0 bases. CDR1 is LNHNV, CDR2 YYDKDF, per germline (reference sequence). The CDR3 runs 16 residues. The full variable domain, completed using reference TRBV15 and TRBJ2-7, is DAMVIQNPRYQVTQFGKPVTLSCSQTLNHNVMYWYQQKSSQAPKLLFHYYDKDFNNEADTPDNFQSRRPNTSFCFLDIRSPGLGDTAMYLCATSRPPGQGSYEQYFGPGTRLTVT.

The chain is built from TRBV27 and TRBJ2-1; 13 positions match TRBD2. Unmatched junction bases numbered 10, after V lost 4 bases and J lost 4 bases. The CDR3 sequence is 18 residues long. Germline V gene data show CDR1 as MNHEY and CDR2 as SMNVEV (reference sequence). This chain's CDR3 is CASSSTAGLAGDYNEQFF. Written as DNA, the CDR3 is TGTGCCAGCAGTTCCACCGCCGGACTAGCGGGGGATTACAATGAGCAGTTCTTC.

This chain uses TRBV29-1 with TRBJ2-7; 7 bases are shared with TRBD1. Germline V gene lookup returns CDR1 SQVTM and CDR2 ANQGSEA. This CDR3 comprises 13 residues. J was trimmed by 1 base and V by 0 bases; bases with no gene match: 0. Here the CDR3 DNA reads TGCAGCGTTGAAGAGACAGGGTCCTACGAGCAGTACTTC. As protein: CSVEETGSYEQYF.

The chain has TRBV10-3 and TRBJ1-6, with no clear D. V lost 0 bases, J lost 5 bases, and 5 bases lay in between. The germline gives CDR1 ENHRY, CDR2 SYGVKD. This CDR3 has 14 residues. This chain's CDR3 is CAISESVDNSPLHF. CDR3 nucleotides: TGTGCCATCAGTGAGTCGGTGGATAATTCACCCCTCCACTTT.

The chain is built from TRBV11-2 and TRBJ2-7, with TRBD1 matching 8 bases. Trimming removed 2 bases from V and 6 bases from J; junction bases left unmatched: 6. The CDR3 consists of 14 residues. The germline CDR1 and CDR2 sequences are SGHAT and FQNNGV. The CDR3 spells CASSLLQGATEQYF. Here the CDR3 DNA reads TGTGCCAGCAGCTTACTCCAGGGGGCAACCGAGCAGTACTTC.

The chain joins TRBV5-6 to TRBJ2-1; 7 bases are a match to TRBD2. This CDR3 has 15 residues. Germline values: CDR1 SGHDT, CDR2 YYEEEE. Trimming removed 4 bases from V and 5 bases from J; junction bases left unmatched: 9. CDR3 sequence: CASSVGLRGHNEQFF. DNA for the CDR3: TGTGCCAGCAGCGTGGGACTACGAGGTCACAATGAGCAGTTCTTC.

This chain links TRBV2 with TRBJ1-3, with 7 bases fitting TRBD1. V lost 0 bases and J lost 2; bases outside the gene matches: 4. Germline CDR1 reads SNHLY; CDR2 reads FYNNEI. This CDR3 region has 16 residues. CDR3: CASSEATGTAGNTIYF. In DNA, the CDR3 is TGTGCCAGCAGTGAAGCGACCGGGACAGCTGGAAACACCATATATTTT.

The chain links TRBV11-3 to TRBJ1-1; no reliable D call. The germline V gene has CDR1 SGHNT and CDR2 YENEEA. Between the trimmed V and J ends, which lost 1 base and 0 bases, there was a span of 9 bases. This CDR3 comprises 15 residues. CDR3 coding DNA: TGTGCCAGCAGCTTAGGGGCAGGCATGAACACTGAAGCTTTCTTT. Its translation is CASSLGAGMNTEAFF.

This chain connects TRBV16 to TRBJ1-5, with D hard to call. The CDR3 covers 16 residues. Germline CDR1 KGHSY, CDR2 FQNENV. The V and J ends lost 4 bases and 0 bases respectively, with 13 bases between them. The CDR3 DNA is TGTGCCAGCAGCCCCGTTATAGTCTATAGCAATCAGCCCCAGCATTTT. This sequence encodes CASSPVIVYSNQPQHF. Looking up the rest from reference TRBV16 and TRBJ1-5 gives the full variable domain: GEEVAQTPKHLVRGEGQKAKLYCAPIKGHSYVFWYQQVLKNEFKFLISFQNENVFDETGMPKERFSAKCLPNSPCSLEIQATKLEDSAVYFCASSPVIVYSNQPQHFGDGTRLSIL.

The rearrangement uses TRBV2 and TRBJ2-1; 9 bases match TRBD2. Germline CDR1 and CDR2: SNHLY and FYNNEI. Germline trimming cut 6 bases from V and 3 bases from J; bases unmatched to any gene: 3. The CDR3 consists of 14 residues. CDR3 coding DNA: TGTGCCAGCAGATTAGCGGGGGTCTACAATGAGCAGTTCTTC. Its protein product is CASRLAGVYNEQFF. Based on the CDR3 plus reference TRBV2 and TRBJ2-1, the full variable domain is EPEVTQTPSHQVTQMGQEVILRCVPISNHLYFYWYRQILGQKVEFLVSFYNNEISEKSEIFDDQFSVERPDGSNFTLKIRSTKLEDSAMYFCASRLAGVYNEQFFGPGTRLTVL.

This CDR3 reads CASETGLAGQETQYF. In nucleotides, the CDR3 is TGTGCCAGCGAGACCGGACTAGCGGGTCAAGAGACCCAGTACTTC. This chain connects TRBV9 to TRBJ2-5; 11 bases line up with TRBD2. Germline trimming cut 7 bases from V and 2 bases from J; bases unmatched to any gene: 7. The CDR3 has 15 amino acids. Germline V gene lookup returns CDR1 SGDLS and CDR2 YYNGEE.

The rearrangement links TRBV7-9 to TRBJ2-6; D is perhaps TRBD2 (5 bases). The V gene lost 6 bases and the J gene lost 4 bases, with 19 bases spanning the gap. Germline CDR1 and CDR2: SEHNR and FQNEAQ (reference sequence). There are 17 residues in the CDR3. CDR3 residues: CASSSNREISGANVLTF. The CDR3 DNA reads as TGTGCCAGCAGTTCCAATCGGGAAATCAGCGGGGCCAACGTCCTGACTTTC.

J is TRBJ2-1 and V is TRBV5-4, with unresolved D. Between the trimmed V and J ends, which lost 0 bases and 8 bases, there was a span of 6 bases. The germline V gene has CDR1 SGHNT and CDR2 YYREEE (reference sequence). The CDR3 has 12 amino acids. The CDR3 is CASSLVVDEQFF. In DNA, the CDR3 is TGTGCCAGCAGCTTGGTGGTAGATGAGCAGTTCTTC. The full variable domain, rest sourced from reference TRBV5-4 and TRBJ2-1, is ETGVTQSPTHLIKTRGQQVTLRCSSQSGHNTVSWYQQALGQGPQFIFQYYREEENGRGNFPPRFSGLQFPNYSSELNVNALELDDSALYLCASSLVVDEQFFGPGTRLTVL.

J is TRBJ2-7 and V is TRBV27; D ambiguous. V dropped 6 bases and J dropped 6 bases, with 15 bases sitting between them. The germline gives CDR1 MNHEY, CDR2 SMNVEV (reference sequence). The CDR3 covers 13 residues. The CDR3 region is CASSSSLGAEQYF. In DNA, the CDR3 is TGTGCCAGCAGCTCTTCATTGGGCGCCGAGCAGTACTTC.

This clone was seen just once. The rearrangement links TRBV5-1 to TRBJ2-1; TRBD1 or TRBD2 may be the D gene (6 bases each). Germline loops: CDR1 SGHRS, CDR2 YFSETQ. The CDR3 contains 14 residues. The V end lost 2 bases, the J end lost 4 bases, and 10 bases lay between the germline ends. In nucleotides, the CDR3 is TGCGCCAGCAGCTTTAGGGGGGTGTACAATGAGCAGTTCTTC. The encoded protein is CASSFRGVYNEQFF.

The CDR3 DNA follows: TGTGCCAGCACCCCGGACAGGTACGAGCAGTACTTC. Protein: CASTPDRYEQYF. The J gene is TRBJ2-7, the V gene TRBV6-5, with 7 bases aligning to TRBD1. This CDR3 comprises 12 residues. The germline gives CDR1 MNHEY, CDR2 SVGAGI. Trimming took 7 bases from V and 4 from J; bases not matched to a gene: 4.

V gene TRBV11-2 combines with J gene TRBJ2-1, with D possibly TRBD2 on 5 matching bases. V dropped 6 bases and J dropped 8 bases, with 14 bases sitting between them. The CDR3 runs 13 residues. From germline, CDR1 is SGHAT and CDR2 FQNNGV. The CDR3 sequence: CASRGGGLDEQFF. In DNA form, the CDR3 reads TGTGCCAGCAGGGGTGGAGGCCTGGATGAGCAGTTCTTC.

The table lists this clone with a count of one. The chain carries TRBV29-1 and TRBJ1-1; possibly TRBD1 for D (5 bases). The CDR3 is 14 residues long. V lost 7 bases, J lost 1 base, and 16 bases lay in between. Germline loops: CDR1 SQVTM, CDR2 ANQGSEA. CDR3 amino acids: CSAAWGLANTEAFF. CDR3 coding DNA: TGCAGCGCCGCATGGGGACTGGCGAACACTGAAGCTTTCTTT. Together with reference TRBV29-1 and TRBJ1-1, the CDR3 gives the full variable domain: SAVISQKPSRDICQRGTSLTIQCQVDSQVTMMFWYRQQPGQSLTLIATANQGSEATYESGFVIDKFPISRPNLTFSTLTVSNMSPEDSSIYLCSAAWGLANTEAFFGQGTRLTVV.

The rearrangement uses TRBV19 and TRBJ1-5; no definite D call. The length of the CDR3 is 15 residues. V dropped 1 base and J dropped 5 bases, with 12 bases sitting between them. The germline V gene encodes CDR1 LNHDA and CDR2 SQIVND (reference sequence). CDR3 region: CASSIAGYGDQPQHF. CDR3 DNA sequence: TGTGCCAGTAGTATAGCGGGGTATGGTGATCAGCCCCAGCATTTT.

This clone was picked up one time. CDR3 sequence reads: CASSLEGDWGYSNQPQHF. Here the CDR3 DNA reads TGTGCCAGCAGCTTAGAGGGAGACTGGGGCTATAGCAATCAGCCCCAGCATTTT. The V and J genes are TRBV7-6 and TRBJ1-5, with a tentative D call TRBD1 (5 bases). This CDR3 is built from 18 residues. The germline V and J ends were trimmed by 1 base and 0 bases, with 16 bases remaining between them. CDR1 and CDR2 (germline): SGHVS, FNYEAQ. Full variable domain (missing parts from reference TRBV7-6 and TRBJ1-5): GAGVSQSPRYKVTKRGQDVALRCDPISGHVSLYWYRQALGQGPEFLTYFNYEAQQDKSGLPNDRFSAERPEGSISTLTIQRTEQRDSAMYRCASSLEGDWGYSNQPQHFGDGTRLSIL.

J is TRBJ2-1 and V is TRBV14, with D hard to call. The CDR3 is 12 amino acids. Germline CDR1 and CDR2: SGHDN and FVKESK. Between the trimmed V and J ends, which lost 4 bases and 9 bases, there was a span of 10 bases. The CDR3 sequence is CASSPLGPEQFF. The CDR3 region has the DNA TGTGCCAGCAGCCCCCTAGGTCCTGAGCAGTTCTTC.